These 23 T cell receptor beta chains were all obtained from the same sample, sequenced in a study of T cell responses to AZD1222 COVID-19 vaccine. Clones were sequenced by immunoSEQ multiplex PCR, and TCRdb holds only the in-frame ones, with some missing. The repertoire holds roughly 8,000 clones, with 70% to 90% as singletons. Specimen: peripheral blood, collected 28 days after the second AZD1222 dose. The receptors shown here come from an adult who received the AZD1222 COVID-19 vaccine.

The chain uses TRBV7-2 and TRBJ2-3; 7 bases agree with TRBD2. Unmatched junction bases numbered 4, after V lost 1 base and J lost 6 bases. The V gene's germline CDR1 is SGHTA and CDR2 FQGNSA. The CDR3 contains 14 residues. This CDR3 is CASSLEGRVDTQYF. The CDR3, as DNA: TGTGCCAGCAGCTTAGAAGGGAGGGTTGATACGCAGTATTTT.

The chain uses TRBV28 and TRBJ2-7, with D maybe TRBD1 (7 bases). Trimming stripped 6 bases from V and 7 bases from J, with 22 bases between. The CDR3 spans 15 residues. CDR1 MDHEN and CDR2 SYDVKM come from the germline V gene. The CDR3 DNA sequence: TGTGCCAGCAGAATCCGGCAGGGGGGCACTAGGGAGCAGTACTTC. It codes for CASRIRQGGTREQYF.

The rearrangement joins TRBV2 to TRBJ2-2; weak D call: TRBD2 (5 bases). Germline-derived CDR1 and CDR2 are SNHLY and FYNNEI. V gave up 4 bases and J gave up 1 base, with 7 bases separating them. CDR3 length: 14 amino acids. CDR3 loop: CASSGLLNTGELFF. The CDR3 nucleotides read TGTGCCAGCAGTGGACTACTGAACACCGGGGAGCTGTTTTTT.

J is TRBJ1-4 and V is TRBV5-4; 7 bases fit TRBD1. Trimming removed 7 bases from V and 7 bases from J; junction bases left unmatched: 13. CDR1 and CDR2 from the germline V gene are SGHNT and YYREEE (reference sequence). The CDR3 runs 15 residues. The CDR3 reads CASARSGGNSEKLFF. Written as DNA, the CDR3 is TGTGCCAGCGCCCGATCAGGGGGGAATTCTGAAAAACTGTTTTTT. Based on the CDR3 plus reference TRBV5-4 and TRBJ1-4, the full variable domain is ETGVTQSPTHLIKTRGQQVTLRCSSQSGHNTVSWYQQALGQGPQFIFQYYREEENGRGNFPPRFSGLQFPNYSSELNVNALELDDSALYLCASARSGGNSEKLFFGSGTQLSVL.

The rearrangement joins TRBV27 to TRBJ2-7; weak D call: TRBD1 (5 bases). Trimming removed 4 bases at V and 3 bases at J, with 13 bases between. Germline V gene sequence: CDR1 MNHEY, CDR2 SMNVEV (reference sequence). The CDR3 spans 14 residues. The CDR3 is CASSYRPGNYEQYF. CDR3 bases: TGTGCCAGCAGTTACCGACCAGGGAACTACGAGCAGTACTTC.

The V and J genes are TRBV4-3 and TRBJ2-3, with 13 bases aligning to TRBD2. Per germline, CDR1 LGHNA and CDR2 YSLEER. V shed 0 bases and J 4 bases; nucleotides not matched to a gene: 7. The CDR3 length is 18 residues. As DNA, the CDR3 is TGCGCCAGCAGCCAAGAGAGGGTACTAGCGGGGGGGCCAGATACGCAGTATTTT. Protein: CASSQERVLAGGPDTQYF.

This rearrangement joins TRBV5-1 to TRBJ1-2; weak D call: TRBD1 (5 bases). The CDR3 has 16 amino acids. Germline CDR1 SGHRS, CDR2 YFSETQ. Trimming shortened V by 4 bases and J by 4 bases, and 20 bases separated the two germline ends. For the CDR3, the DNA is TGCGCCAGCAGCCTGGGGCAGGGTTTGACTACCTATGGCTACACCTTC. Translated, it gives CASSLGQGLTTYGYTF.

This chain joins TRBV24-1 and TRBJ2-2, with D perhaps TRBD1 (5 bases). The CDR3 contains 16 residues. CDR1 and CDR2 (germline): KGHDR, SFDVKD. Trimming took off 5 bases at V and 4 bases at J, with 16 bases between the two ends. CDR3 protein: CATSGKGAGSTGELFF. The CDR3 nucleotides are TGTGCCACCAGTGGCAAAGGGGCAGGTAGCACCGGGGAGCTGTTTTTT.

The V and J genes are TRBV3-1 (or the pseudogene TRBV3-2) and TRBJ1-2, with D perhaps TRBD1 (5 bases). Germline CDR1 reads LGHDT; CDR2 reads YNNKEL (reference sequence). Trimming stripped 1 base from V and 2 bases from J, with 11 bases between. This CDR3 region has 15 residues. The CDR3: CASSQGRGPNYGYTF. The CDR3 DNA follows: TGTGCCAGCAGCCAAGGGAGGGGCCCGAACTATGGCTACACCTTC.

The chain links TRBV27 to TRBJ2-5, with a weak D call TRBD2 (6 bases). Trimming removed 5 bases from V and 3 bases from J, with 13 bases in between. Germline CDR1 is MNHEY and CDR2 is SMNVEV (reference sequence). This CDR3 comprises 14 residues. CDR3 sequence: CASSLQTREETQYF. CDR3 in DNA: TGTGCCAGCAGTCTGCAGACTAGAGAAGAGACCCAGTACTTC.

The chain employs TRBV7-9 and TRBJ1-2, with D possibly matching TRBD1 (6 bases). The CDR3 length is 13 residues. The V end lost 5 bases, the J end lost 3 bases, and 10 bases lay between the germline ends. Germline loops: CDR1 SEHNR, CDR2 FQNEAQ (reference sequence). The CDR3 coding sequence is TGTGCCAGCAGCCCCGGGGGCCACTATGGCTACACCTTC. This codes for CASSPGGHYGYTF.

This CDR3 reads CASSSGTSEFNEQFF. The CDR3 DNA reads as TGTGCCAGCAGCTCCGGGACTAGCGAGTTCAATGAGCAGTTCTTC. The rearrangement links TRBV5-4 to TRBJ2-1; 10 nucleotides line up with TRBD2. With V trimmed by 3 bases and J by 6 bases, 6 bases remained unmatched. Germline V gene sequence: CDR1 SGHNT, CDR2 YYREEE (reference sequence). There are 15 residues in the CDR3.

This chain's CDR3 is CASSPTAMNTEAFF. CDR3 coding DNA: TGTGCCAGCAGCCCGACGGCTATGAACACTGAAGCTTTCTTT. The V gene is TRBV5-5, the J gene TRBJ1-1; no definite D call. CDR1 is SGHKS, CDR2 YYEKEE, per germline (reference sequence). Trimming pared 4 bases from V and 0 bases from J, leaving 10 bases between. The CDR3 extends over 14 amino acids.

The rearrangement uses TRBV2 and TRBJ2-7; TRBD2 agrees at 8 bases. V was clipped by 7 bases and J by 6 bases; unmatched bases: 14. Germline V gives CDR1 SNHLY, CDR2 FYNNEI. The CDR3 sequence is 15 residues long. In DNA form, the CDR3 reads TGTGCCAGCAACTCCTCCCCAGCGGGAGTGGGCGAGCAGTACTTC. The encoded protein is CASNSSPAGVGEQYF.

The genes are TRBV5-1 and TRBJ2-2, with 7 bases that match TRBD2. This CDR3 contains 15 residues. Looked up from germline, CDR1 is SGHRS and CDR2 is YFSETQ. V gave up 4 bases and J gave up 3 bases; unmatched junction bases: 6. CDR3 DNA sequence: TGCGCCAGCAGCGTATCGCTAGCGGACACCGGGGAGCTGTTTTTT. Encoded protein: CASSVSLADTGELFF.

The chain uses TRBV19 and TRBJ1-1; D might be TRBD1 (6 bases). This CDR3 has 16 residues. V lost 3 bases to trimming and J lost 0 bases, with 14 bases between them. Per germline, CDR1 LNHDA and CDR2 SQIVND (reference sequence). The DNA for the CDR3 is TGTGCCAGTAGTATCAACAGGGACCTCATGAACACTGAAGCTTTCTTT. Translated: CASSINRDLMNTEAFF.

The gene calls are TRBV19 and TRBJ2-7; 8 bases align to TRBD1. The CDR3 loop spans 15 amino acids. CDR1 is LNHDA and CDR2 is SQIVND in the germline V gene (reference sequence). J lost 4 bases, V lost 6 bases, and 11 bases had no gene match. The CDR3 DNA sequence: TGTGCCAGTAGGGGCCCCGGGACAGGCGCATACGAGCAGTACTTC. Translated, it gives CASRGPGTGAYEQYF.

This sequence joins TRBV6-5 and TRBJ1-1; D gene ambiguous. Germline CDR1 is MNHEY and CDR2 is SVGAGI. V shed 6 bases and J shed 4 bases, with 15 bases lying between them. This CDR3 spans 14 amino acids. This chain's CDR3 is CASSTAIRGTEAFF. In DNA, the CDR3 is TGTGCCAGCAGCACCGCGATACGAGGCACTGAAGCTTTCTTT.

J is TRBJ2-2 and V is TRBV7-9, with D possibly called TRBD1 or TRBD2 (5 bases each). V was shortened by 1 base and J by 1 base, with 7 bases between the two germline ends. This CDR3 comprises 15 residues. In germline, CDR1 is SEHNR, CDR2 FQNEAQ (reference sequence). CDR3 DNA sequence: TGTGCCAGCAGCTTAGATGGGGGGAACACCGGGGAGCTGTTTTTT. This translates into CASSLDGGNTGELFF.

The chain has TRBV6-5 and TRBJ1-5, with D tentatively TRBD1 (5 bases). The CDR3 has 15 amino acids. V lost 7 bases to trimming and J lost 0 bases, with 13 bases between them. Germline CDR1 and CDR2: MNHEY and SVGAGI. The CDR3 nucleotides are TGTGCCAGCAATCTACAGGCAAATAGCAATCAGCCCCAGCATTTT. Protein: CASNLQANSNQPQHF.

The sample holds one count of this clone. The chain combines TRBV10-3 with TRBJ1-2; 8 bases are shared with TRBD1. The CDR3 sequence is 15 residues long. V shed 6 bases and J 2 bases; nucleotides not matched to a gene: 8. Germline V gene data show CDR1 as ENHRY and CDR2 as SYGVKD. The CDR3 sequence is CAIRATGQENYGYTF. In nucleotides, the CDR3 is TGTGCCATCAGAGCAACGGGACAGGAGAACTATGGCTACACCTTC.

This CDR3 reads CASRSRGSPLHF. DNA of the CDR3: TGTGCCAGCAGAAGCAGGGGATCACCCCTCCACTTT. The chain has TRBV28 and TRBJ1-6; D is possibly TRBD1 (6 bases). The V end was cut by 6 bases, the J end by 10 bases, with 10 bases between. CDR1 MDHEN and CDR2 SYDVKM come from the germline V gene. The CDR3 runs to 12 residues.

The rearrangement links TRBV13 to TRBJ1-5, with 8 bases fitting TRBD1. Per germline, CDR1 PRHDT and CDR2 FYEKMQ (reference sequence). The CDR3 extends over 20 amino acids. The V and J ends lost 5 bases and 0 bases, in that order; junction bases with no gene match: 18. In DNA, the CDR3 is TGTGCCAGCAGCGGAAAGTACCCTCCCCGGACAGGGACTAGCAATCAGCCCCAGCATTTT. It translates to CASSGKYPPRTGTSNQPQHF.